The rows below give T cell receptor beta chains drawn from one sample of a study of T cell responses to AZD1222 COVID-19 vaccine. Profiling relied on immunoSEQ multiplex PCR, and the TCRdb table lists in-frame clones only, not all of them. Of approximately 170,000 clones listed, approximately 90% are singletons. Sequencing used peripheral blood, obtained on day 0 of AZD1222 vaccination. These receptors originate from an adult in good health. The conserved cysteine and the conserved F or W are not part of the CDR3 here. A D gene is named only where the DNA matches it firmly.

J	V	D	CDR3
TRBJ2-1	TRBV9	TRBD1	ASSVGQGSFNEQF
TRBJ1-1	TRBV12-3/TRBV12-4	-	ASSLGANTEAF
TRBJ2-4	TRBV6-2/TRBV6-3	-	ASSYSADIQY
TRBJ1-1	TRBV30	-	AWSVSIEAF
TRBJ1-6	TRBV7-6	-	ASSAWPLPNNSPLH
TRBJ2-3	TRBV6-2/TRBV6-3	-	ASSTRAGADTQY
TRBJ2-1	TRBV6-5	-	ASTGIGSYNEQF
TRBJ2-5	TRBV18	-	ASSPVELQETQY
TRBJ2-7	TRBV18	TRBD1	ASSPRQGMGSYEQY
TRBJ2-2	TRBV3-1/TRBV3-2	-	ASTALGTGELF
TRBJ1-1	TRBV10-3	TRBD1	AISSGTGVG
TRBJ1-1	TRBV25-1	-	ASSDQGTVWGTEAF
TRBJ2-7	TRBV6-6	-	ASGKITGTVSSEQY
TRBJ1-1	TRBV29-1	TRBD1	SVGTRTGGGEAF
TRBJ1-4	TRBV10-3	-	AISNRAQTNEKLF
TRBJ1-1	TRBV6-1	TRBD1	ASSEVPQGRTEAF
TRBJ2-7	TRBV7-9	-	ASSLMTGYGLSEQY
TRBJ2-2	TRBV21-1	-	ASSFRDAYTGELF
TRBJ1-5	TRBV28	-	ASSLIRDQPQH
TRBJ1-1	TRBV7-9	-	ASSLWTPGDTEAF
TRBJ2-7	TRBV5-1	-	ASSTRAQNEQY
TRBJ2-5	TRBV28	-	ASNTRRLQETQY
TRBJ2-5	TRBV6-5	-	ASSSPTRGAETQY
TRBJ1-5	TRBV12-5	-	ASGLVGSVDQPQH
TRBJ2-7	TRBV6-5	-	ASSYTTGFSYEQY
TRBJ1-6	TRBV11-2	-	ASSLVLGSPLH